The next 23 T cell receptor beta chains were all read from a single sample in a study of control samples from healthy donors and cancer patients. Produced via immunoSEQ multiplex PCR; TCRdb's table is partial and in-frame only. Among approximately 160,000 clones listed, around 94% were seen once. The sample comprised blood. All receptors derive from a woman aged 18-30 years in good health.

The genes are TRBV4-3 and TRBJ2-3; the D gene could be TRBD1 or TRBD2 (5 bases each). Germline V gene sequence: CDR1 LGHNA, CDR2 YSLEER. Between the trimmed V and J ends, which lost 5 bases and 0 bases, there was a span of 12 bases. This CDR3 comprises 15 residues. CDR3 region: CASSTRDLSTDTQYF. In DNA form, the CDR3 reads TGCGCCAGCAGCACCCGGGACCTAAGCACAGATACGCAGTATTTT.

V is TRBV6-4 and J is TRBJ1-4; D uncertain. The CDR3 is made up of 14 amino acids. V dropped 8 bases and J dropped 0 bases, with 10 bases sitting between them. CDR1 and CDR2 (germline): MRHNA, SNTAGT. As DNA, the CDR3 is TGTGCCAGCGTTAGCACCCCAACTAATGAAAAACTGTTTTTT. It codes for CASVSTPTNEKLFF.

This rearrangement joins TRBV27 to TRBJ2-2, with D unresolved. V shed 9 bases and J shed 6 bases, with 14 bases lying between them. There are 13 residues in the CDR3. Germline V gives CDR1 MNHEY, CDR2 SMNVEV (reference sequence). This CDR3 reads CASRWTASGELFF. The CDR3 bases are TGTGCCAGTCGCTGGACGGCTTCCGGGGAGCTGTTTTTT.

The chain employs TRBV18 and TRBJ1-6; 9 nucleotides align to TRBD1. V lost 3 bases and J lost 9; bases outside the gene matches: 3. Germline CDR1 KGHSH, CDR2 LQKENI. The CDR3 spans 14 residues. The CDR3 sequence: CASSPGQGLSPLHF. The DNA for the CDR3 is TGTGCCAGCTCACCGGGACAGGGTCTTTCACCCCTCCACTTT.

V gene TRBV27 combines with J gene TRBJ1-3, with 7 bases that match TRBD1. Germline V lookup: CDR1 MNHEY, CDR2 SMNVEV (reference sequence). Trimming at V came to 2 bases and at J to 7 bases, leaving 2 bases not matched to a gene. The CDR3 length is 13 residues. CDR3 DNA sequence: TGTGCCAGCAGTTTAATACAGGGGAACACCATATATTTT. Residues: CASSLIQGNTIYF.

Concerning this clone: The same CDR3 can be traced to other DNA sequences in this sample. This chain uses TRBV7-2 with TRBJ1-1, with TRBD1 matching over 9 bases. CDR3 size: 13 residues. Germline CDR1 reads SGHTA; CDR2 reads FQGNSA. V gave up 3 bases and J gave up 5 bases; unmatched junction bases: 1. CDR3 amino acids: CASSFDRGTEAFF. The DNA of the CDR3 is TGTGCCAGCAGCTTTGACAGGGGGACTGAAGCTTTCTTT. Combining the CDR3 with reference TRBV7-2 and TRBJ1-1 gives the whole variable domain GAGVSQSPSNKVTEKGKDVELRCDPISGHTALYWYRQSLGQGLEFLIYFQGNSAPDKSGLPSDRFSAERTGGSVSTLTIQRTQQEDSAVYLCASSFDRGTEAFFGQGTRLTVV.

The genes are TRBV2 and TRBJ2-2; D not resolved. The CDR3 covers 13 residues. The germline V gene encodes CDR1 SNHLY and CDR2 FYNNEI. Trimming shortened V by 7 bases and J by 1 base, and 7 bases separated the two germline ends. Here the CDR3 DNA reads TGTGCCAGCACAGCAGAGAACACCGGGGAGCTGTTTTTT. It encodes CASTAENTGELFF.

This chain joins TRBV15 and TRBJ1-3; D is unresolved. Germline V gives CDR1 LNHNV, CDR2 YYDKDF (reference sequence). V dropped 3 bases and J dropped 2 bases, with 11 bases sitting between them. The CDR3 is 15 residues long. The CDR3 region is CATSSYPYAGNTIYF. The CDR3 bases are TGTGCCACCAGCAGCTACCCTTATGCTGGAAACACCATATATTTT.

This clone was counted once. The V and J genes are TRBV18 and TRBJ1-5; D is undetermined. This CDR3 has 13 residues. The V gene lost 6 bases and the J gene lost 4 bases, with 10 bases spanning the gap. Germline V gene data show CDR1 as KGHSH and CDR2 as LQKENI. The CDR3 sequence: CASSPGRNQPQHF. CDR3 coding DNA: TGTGCCAGCTCGCCGGGTCGTAATCAGCCCCAGCATTTT.

J is TRBJ2-5 and V is TRBV4-1; D ambiguous. The germline CDR1 and CDR2 sequences are MGHRA and YSYEKL. The V and J ends lost 0 bases and 3 bases respectively, with 8 bases between them. CDR3 size: 14 residues. The CDR3 reads CASSQDQREETQYF. The CDR3 DNA sequence: TGCGCCAGCAGCCAAGATCAAAGGGAAGAGACCCAGTACTTC.

V usage is TRBV6-2 or TRBV6-3 and J usage is TRBJ1-1, with D possibly matching TRBD1 (5 bases). V shed 6 bases and J shed 3 bases, with 14 bases lying between them. This CDR3 is 14 amino acids long. CDR1 is MNHEY and CDR2 is SVGEGT in the germline V gene. As DNA, the CDR3 is TGTGCCAGCAGCCGGGGCGTTGGTCACACTGAAGCTTTCTTT. Its protein is CASSRGVGHTEAFF.

The J gene is TRBJ1-1, the V gene TRBV5-4; the D is unclear. V was shortened by 3 bases and J by 5 bases, with 14 bases between the two germline ends. Germline V gene sequence: CDR1 SGHNT, CDR2 YYREEE (reference sequence). The CDR3 spans 14 residues. This chain's CDR3 is CASSSTLPGTEAFF. The CDR3 nucleotides are TGTGCCAGCAGCTCGACCCTCCCGGGGACTGAAGCTTTCTTT.

V is TRBV6-5 and J is TRBJ1-1; D ambiguous. Looked up from germline, CDR1 is MNHEY and CDR2 is SVGAGI. Trimming removed 6 bases at V and 4 bases at J, with 18 bases between. The CDR3 loop spans 15 amino acids. The CDR3 DNA reads as TGTGCCAGCAGATTGTACATGGCGGATACCACTGAAGCTTTCTTT. Protein: CASRLYMADTTEAFF.

J is TRBJ2-5 and V is TRBV6-2 or TRBV6-3; 10 bases line up with TRBD2. From germline, CDR1 is MNHEY and CDR2 SVGEGT. The CDR3 covers 15 residues. Unmatched junction bases numbered 1, after V lost 2 bases and J lost 1 base. In DNA form, the CDR3 reads TGTGCCAGCAGTTACACTAGCGGGGTCCAAGAGACCCAGTACTTC. Protein: CASSYTSGVQETQYF.

The rearrangement joins TRBV5-4 to TRBJ1-1; D remains ambiguous. Trimming shortened V by 6 bases and J by 9 bases, and 21 bases separated the two germline ends. Germline V CDR1 and CDR2: SGHNT, YYREEE (reference sequence). The CDR3 spans 14 residues. CDR3 amino acids: CASNGRDLSKKAFF. The CDR3 DNA follows: TGTGCCAGCAACGGCCGGGATCTGAGTAAAAAAGCTTTCTTT.

The rearrangement uses TRBV6-5 and TRBJ2-5, with TRBD1 matching over 9 bases. V shed 0 bases, J shed 7 bases, and the junction held 6 bases outside the gene matches. From germline, CDR1 is MNHEY and CDR2 SVGAGI. The CDR3 sequence is 15 residues long. The CDR3 bases are TGTGCCAGCAGTTACTCGCCGGACAGGGGTGGGACCCAGTACTTC. Residues: CASSYSPDRGGTQYF.

The chain links TRBV7-2 to TRBJ1-1; D is undetermined. V lost 0 bases, J lost 7 bases, and 6 bases lay in between. Germline V CDR1 and CDR2: SGHTA, FQGNSA. The CDR3 is 12 residues long. CDR3 sequence: CASSLAGYEAFF. The CDR3 DNA reads TGTGCCAGCAGCTTAGCTGGTTATGAAGCTTTCTTT. Together with reference TRBV7-2 and TRBJ1-1, the CDR3 gives the full variable domain: GAGVSQSPSNKVTEKGKDVELRCDPISGHTALYWYRQSLGQGLEFLIYFQGNSAPDKSGLPSDRFSAERTGGSVSTLTIQRTQQEDSAVYLCASSLAGYEAFFGQGTRLTVV.

J is TRBJ2-2 and V is TRBV2; 7 bases line up with TRBD1. Losses at the gene ends were 5 bases for V and 2 bases for J; bases not matched to a gene: 5. Germline CDR1 is SNHLY and CDR2 is FYNNEI. The CDR3 runs 15 residues. This CDR3 is CASSLDRFNTGELFF. CDR3 in DNA: TGTGCCAGCAGTCTGGACAGGTTTAACACCGGGGAGCTGTTTTTT.

This rearrangement joins TRBV7-3 to TRBJ2-1; D is uncertain. This CDR3 region has 14 residues. Germline V CDR1 and CDR2: SGHTA, FQGTGA. The V end lost 5 bases, the J end lost 5 bases, and 13 bases lay between the germline ends. As DNA, the CDR3 is TGTGCCAGCAGCCTATACGGTGAGGACAATGAGCAGTTCTTC. Amino acid sequence: CASSLYGEDNEQFF.

V and J are TRBV5-4 and TRBJ1-2; D ambiguous. The germline V gene encodes CDR1 SGHNT and CDR2 YYREEE (reference sequence). V lost 2 bases and J 8 bases, leaving 16 bases between the germline ends. The CDR3 is 14 amino acids. CDR3 protein: CASSLGPPPIGYTF. The CDR3, as DNA: TGTGCCAGCAGCTTAGGACCTCCCCCAATAGGCTACACCTTC.

This clone came up once. The chain has TRBV3-1 (or the pseudogene TRBV3-2) and TRBJ2-5, with D perhaps TRBD1 or TRBD2 (5 bases each). The CDR3 sequence is 15 residues long. Germline V CDR1 and CDR2: LGHDT, YNNKEL (reference sequence). Trimming left V 0 bases short and J 1 base short, with 9 bases between. The CDR3 DNA sequence: TGTGCCAGCAGCCAAGATCAGGGACGCCAAGAGACCCAGTACTTC. It is translated as CASSQDQGRQETQYF.

The chain is built from TRBV4-2 and TRBJ1-3, with D possibly being TRBD1 (5 bases). There are 17 residues in the CDR3. Germline V gene sequence: CDR1 LGHNA, CDR2 YNFKEQ. Deletions cut 0 bases from V and 2 bases from J, with 14 bases between. As DNA, the CDR3 is TGTGCCAGCAGCCAAGATCCAGGGACGGCCACTGGAAACACCATATATTTT. It specifies CASSQDPGTATGNTIYF.

The J gene is TRBJ2-5, the V gene TRBV11-3; TRBD2 aligns across 14 bases. CDR3 length: 17 residues. CDR1 SGHNT and CDR2 YENEEA come from the germline V gene. After removal of 7 bases from V and 5 bases from J, the junction contained 12 bases not matched to a gene. The CDR3 loop is CASTFGLAGGTRETQYF. The CDR3 bases are TGTGCCAGCACCTTCGGACTAGCGGGGGGCACCCGGGAGACCCAGTACTTC.